This T cell receptor beta chain was identified in a study of identical twins. As for this clonotype: Its matching antigen is unknown.

Template switching, a step in the protocol, added a universal primer site, and cDNA carried unique molecular identifiers. TCRdb used MiXCR to reprocess the 5' RACE reads, holding one entry per CDR3 protein. The sample has a few hundred thousand distinct CDR3 sequences, 9% to 15% seen once. Study results and caveats: Diverse VJ usage suggested most zero-insertion clonotypes were not invariant T cells. Reduced insertions were recorded for abundant cord blood beta clonotypes, with no such pattern in memory repertoires. Twins shared out-of-frame alpha sequences with excess low generation probability.

The V and J ends lost 0 bases and 5 bases respectively, with 8 bases between them. Germline V gives CDR1 SGHTA, CDR2 FQGNSA. The CDR3 spans 13 residues. These same records also appear under a second study, on yellow fever vaccine responses in identical twins.

The sample consisted of CD8+ T cells sorted from blood. The chain is built from TRBV7-2 and TRBJ2-7; D not certain. The receptor was isolated from a woman aged 18 to 35 in good health. Here the CDR3 reads CASSLAPTDEQYF. The CDR3 DNA reads as TGTGCCAGCAGCTTAGCCCCGACTGACGAGCAGTACTTC.